The clone carrying this T cell receptor beta chain turned up a few times. TCR alpha and TCR beta cDNA libraries carrying sample barcodes and UMIs were produced by 5'RACE using constant-segment primers. From the 5' RACE reads, TCRdb called clonotypes with MiXCR, one entry per CDR3 protein. This table holds approximately 100,000 distinct CDR3 sequences, approximately 23% found once. This CDR3 is built from 15 residues. Per germline, CDR1 DFQATT and CDR2 SNEGSKA (reference sequence). Trimming removed 0 bases at V and 4 bases at J, with 10 bases between. This sample was included in a study of T-cell memory formation after mild COVID-19.

This sequence was found in a man aged 18-30 years who had mild COVID-19 (a few samples of this study predate the infection). Cell type and time point are not known. V usage is TRBV20-1 and J usage is TRBJ2-6; D is perhaps TRBD1 (5 bases). Sequenced input: PBMCs or a T cell subset sorted from them (not recorded which). CDR3 in amino acids: CSARERGSGANVLTF. The CDR3, as DNA: TGCAGTGCTAGAGAAAGGGGTTCAGGGGCCAACGTCCTGACTTTC.